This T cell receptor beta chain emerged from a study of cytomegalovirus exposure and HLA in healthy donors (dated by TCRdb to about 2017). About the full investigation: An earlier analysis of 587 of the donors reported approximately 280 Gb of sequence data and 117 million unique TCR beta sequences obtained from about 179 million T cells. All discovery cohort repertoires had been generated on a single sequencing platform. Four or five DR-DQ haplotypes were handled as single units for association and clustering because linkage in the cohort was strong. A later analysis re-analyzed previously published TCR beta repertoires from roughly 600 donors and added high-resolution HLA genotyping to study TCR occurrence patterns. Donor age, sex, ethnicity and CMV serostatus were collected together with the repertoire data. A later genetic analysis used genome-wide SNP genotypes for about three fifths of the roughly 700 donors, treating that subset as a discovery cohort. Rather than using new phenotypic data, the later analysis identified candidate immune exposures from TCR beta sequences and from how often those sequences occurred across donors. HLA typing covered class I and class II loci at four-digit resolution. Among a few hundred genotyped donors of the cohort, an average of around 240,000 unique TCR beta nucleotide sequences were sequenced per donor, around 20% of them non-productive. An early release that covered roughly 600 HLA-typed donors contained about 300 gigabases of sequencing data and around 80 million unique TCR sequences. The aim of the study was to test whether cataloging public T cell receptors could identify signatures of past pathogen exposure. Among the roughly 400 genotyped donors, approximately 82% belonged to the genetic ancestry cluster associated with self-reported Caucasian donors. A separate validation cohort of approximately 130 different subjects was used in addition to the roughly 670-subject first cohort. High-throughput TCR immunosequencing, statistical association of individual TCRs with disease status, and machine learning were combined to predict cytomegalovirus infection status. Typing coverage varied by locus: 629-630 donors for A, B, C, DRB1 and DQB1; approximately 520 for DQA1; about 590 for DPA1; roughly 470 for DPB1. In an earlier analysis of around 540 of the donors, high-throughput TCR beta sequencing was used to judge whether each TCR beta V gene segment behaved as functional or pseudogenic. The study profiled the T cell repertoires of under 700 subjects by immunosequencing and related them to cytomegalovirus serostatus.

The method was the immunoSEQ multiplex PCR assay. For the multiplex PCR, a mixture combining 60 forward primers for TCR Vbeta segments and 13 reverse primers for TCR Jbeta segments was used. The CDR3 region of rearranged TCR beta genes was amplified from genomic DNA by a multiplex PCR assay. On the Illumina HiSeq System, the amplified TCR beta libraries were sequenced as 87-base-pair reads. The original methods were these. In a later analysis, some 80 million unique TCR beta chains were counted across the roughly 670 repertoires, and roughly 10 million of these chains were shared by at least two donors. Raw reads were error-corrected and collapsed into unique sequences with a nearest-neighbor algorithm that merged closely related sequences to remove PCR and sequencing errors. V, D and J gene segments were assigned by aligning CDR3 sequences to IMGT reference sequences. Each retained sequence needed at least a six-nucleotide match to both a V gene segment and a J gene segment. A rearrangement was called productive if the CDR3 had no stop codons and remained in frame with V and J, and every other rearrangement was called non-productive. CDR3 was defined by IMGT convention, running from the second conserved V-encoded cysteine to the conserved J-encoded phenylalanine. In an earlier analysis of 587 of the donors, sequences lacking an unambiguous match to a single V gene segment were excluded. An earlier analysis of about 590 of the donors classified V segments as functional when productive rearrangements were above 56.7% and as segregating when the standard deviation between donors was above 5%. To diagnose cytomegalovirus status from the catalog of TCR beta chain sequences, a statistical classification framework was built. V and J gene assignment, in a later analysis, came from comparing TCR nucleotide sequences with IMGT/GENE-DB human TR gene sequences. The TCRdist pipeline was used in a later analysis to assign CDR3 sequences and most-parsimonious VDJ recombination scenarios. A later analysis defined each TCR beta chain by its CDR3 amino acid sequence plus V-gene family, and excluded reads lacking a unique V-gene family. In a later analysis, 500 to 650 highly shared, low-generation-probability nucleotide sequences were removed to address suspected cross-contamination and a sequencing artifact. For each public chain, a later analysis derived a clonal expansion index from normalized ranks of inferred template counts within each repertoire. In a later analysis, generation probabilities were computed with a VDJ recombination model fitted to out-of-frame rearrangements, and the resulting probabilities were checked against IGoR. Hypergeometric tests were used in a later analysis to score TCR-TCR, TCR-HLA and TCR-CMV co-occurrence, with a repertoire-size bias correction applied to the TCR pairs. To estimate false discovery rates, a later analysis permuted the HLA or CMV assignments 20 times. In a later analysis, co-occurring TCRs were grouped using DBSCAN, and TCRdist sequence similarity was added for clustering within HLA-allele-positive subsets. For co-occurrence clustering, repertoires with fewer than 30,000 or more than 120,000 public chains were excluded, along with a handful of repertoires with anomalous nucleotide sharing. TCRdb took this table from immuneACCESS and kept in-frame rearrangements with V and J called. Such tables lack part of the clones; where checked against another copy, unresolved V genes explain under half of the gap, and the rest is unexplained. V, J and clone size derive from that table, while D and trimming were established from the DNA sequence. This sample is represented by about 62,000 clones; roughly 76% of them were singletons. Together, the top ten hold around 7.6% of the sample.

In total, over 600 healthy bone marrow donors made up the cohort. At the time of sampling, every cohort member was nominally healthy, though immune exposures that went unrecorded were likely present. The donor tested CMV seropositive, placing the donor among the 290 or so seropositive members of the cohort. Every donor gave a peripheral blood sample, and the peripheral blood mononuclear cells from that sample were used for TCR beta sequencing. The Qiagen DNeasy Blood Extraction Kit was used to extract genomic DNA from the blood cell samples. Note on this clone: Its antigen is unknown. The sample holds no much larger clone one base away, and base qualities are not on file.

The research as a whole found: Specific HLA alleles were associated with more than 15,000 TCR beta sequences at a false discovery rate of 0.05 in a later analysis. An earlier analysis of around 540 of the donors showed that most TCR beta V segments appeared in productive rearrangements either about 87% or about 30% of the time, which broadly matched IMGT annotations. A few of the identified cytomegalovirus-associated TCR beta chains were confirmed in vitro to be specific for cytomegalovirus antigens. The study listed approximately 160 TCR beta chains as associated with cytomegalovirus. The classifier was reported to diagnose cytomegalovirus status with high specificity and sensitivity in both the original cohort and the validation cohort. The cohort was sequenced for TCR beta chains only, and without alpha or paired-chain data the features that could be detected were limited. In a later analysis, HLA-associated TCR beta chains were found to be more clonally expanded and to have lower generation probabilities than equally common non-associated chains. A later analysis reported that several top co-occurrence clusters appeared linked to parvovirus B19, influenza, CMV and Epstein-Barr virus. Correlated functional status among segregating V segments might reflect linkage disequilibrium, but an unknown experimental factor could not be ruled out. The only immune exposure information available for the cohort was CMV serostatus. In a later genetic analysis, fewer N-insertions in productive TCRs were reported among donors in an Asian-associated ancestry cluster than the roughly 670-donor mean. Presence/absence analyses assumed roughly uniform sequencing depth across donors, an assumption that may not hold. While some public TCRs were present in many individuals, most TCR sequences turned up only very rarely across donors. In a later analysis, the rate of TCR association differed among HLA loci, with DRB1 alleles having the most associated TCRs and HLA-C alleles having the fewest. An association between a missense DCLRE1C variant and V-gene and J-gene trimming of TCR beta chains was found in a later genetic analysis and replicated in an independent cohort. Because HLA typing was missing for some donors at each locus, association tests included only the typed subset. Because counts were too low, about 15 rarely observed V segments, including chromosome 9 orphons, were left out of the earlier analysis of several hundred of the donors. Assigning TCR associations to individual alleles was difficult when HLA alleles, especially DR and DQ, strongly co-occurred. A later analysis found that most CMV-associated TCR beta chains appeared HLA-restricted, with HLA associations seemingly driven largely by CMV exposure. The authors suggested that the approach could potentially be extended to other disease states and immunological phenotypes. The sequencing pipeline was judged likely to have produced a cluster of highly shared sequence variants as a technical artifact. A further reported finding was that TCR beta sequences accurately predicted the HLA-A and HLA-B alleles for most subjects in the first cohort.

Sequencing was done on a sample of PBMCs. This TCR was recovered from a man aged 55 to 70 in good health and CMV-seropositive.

The DNA sequence is given as TGTGCCAGCAGAACAGGGGGGGCTAATGAAAAACTGTTTTTT. Its product reads: CASRTGGANEKLFF. The rearrangement combines TRBV6-1 with TRBJ1-4; the central 8 bases match TRBD1. From the cysteine up to the phenylalanine, the CDR3 has a length of 14 residues. Just CDR3 DNA is preserved here, 42 bases in frame from base 1. V and J are trimmed by 6 bases and 3 bases, and the gene matches miss 3 bases of the junction. CDR1 and CDR2 (MNHNS, SASEGT) derive from the germline V gene.